This T cell receptor beta chain was identified during a study of blood T cell repertoires in COVID-19. Study details: COVID-19 samples, acute and convalescent, were from the United States, Italy and Spain.

Clones were sequenced by immunoSEQ multiplex PCR, and TCRdb holds only the in-frame ones, with some missing. Found here are approximately 180,000 clones, approximately 89% of them singletons; the top ten hold roughly 2.5%. This CDR3 comprises 15 residues. Germline CDR1 is SGHAT and CDR2 is FQNNGV. The ends lost 1 base at V and 6 bases at J; junction bases unmatched: 2. The clonotype comes from a man aged 40-49 years with active or convalescent COVID-19. The sequencing sample was made of peripheral blood. This chain connects TRBV11-2 to TRBJ1-6, with 8 bases identical to TRBD1. In DNA form, the CDR3 reads TGTGCCAGCAGCTTAGGAACAGGGGGTAATTCACCCCTCCACTTT. This codes for CASSLGTGGNSPLHF.